Presented here are 24 T cell receptor beta chains from one specimen sequenced in a study of cytomegalovirus exposure and HLA in healthy donors. It was with 60 Vbeta and 13 Jbeta primers that the PCR ran. Assay used: immunoSEQ multiplex PCR; TCRdb lists only in-frame clones, some missing. The sample includes around 130,000 clones, roughly 82% of them seen just once. Sequencing was done on a sample of PBMCs. These receptor sequences come from a boy aged 5-17 years in good health and CMV-seronegative.

The chain has TRBV7-9 and TRBJ1-4; no reliable D call. Germline V lookup: CDR1 SEHNR, CDR2 FQNEAQ (reference sequence). The CDR3 runs 15 residues. Between the trimmed V and J ends, which lost 1 base and 0 bases, there was a span of 6 bases. Written as DNA, the CDR3 is TGTGCCAGCAGCTTAGAACTGACAACTAATGAAAAACTGTTTTTT. Protein sequence: CASSLELTTNEKLFF. Drawing the rest from reference TRBV7-9 and TRBJ1-4, the complete variable domain is DTGVSQNPRHKITKRGQNVTFRCDPISEHNRLYWYRQTLGQGPEFLTYFQNEAQLEKSRLLSDRFSAERPKGSFSTLEIQRTEQGDSAMYLCASSLELTTNEKLFFGSGTQLSVL.

This chain links TRBV7-6 with TRBJ2-7, with TRBD2 as a possible D gene (5 bases). The V gene's germline CDR1 is SGHVS and CDR2 FNYEAQ. Trimming shortened V by 1 base and J by 5 bases, and 15 bases separated the two germline ends. The CDR3 contains 15 residues. The DNA for the CDR3 is TGTGCCAGCAGCTTAGAATCTGCGGGCGGTGACGAGCAGTACTTC. This gives the protein CASSLESAGGDEQYF.

This clone was seen a few times. The V and J genes are TRBV30 and TRBJ2-1; D uncertain. From germline, CDR1 is GTSNPN and CDR2 SVGIG (reference sequence). There are 11 residues in the CDR3. The V and J ends lost 2 bases and 9 bases respectively, with 8 bases between them. The CDR3 bases are TGTGCCTGGAGTAACTACGGTGAGCAGTTCTTC. As protein: CAWSNYGEQFF.

This rearrangement joins TRBV4-1 to TRBJ2-3; 14 nucleotides agree with TRBD2. CDR3 size: 18 residues. V lost 4 bases to trimming and J lost 1 base; unmatched junction nucleotides: 7. Germline V lookup: CDR1 MGHRA, CDR2 YSYEKL. The chain's CDR3 is CASSLGRLAGGRTDTQYF. DNA for the CDR3: TGCGCCAGCAGCCTAGGGAGACTAGCGGGAGGGCGCACAGATACGCAGTATTTT.

CDR3 residues: CASSRQVFTDTQYF. DNA for the CDR3: TGTGCCAGTAGTAGACAGGTTTTCACAGATACGCAGTATTTT. V and J are TRBV19 and TRBJ2-3; weak D call: TRBD1 (6 bases). V lost 4 bases and J 2 bases, leaving 10 bases between the germline ends. The length of the CDR3 is 14 residues. Germline assignment: CDR1 LNHDA and CDR2 SQIVND (reference sequence). Variable domain in full (rest from reference TRBV19 and TRBJ2-3): DGGITQSPKYLFRKEGQNVTLSCEQNLNHDAMYWYRQDPGQGLRLIYYSQIVNDFQKGDIAEGYSVSREKKESFPLTVTSAQKNPTAFYLCASSRQVFTDTQYFGPGTRLTVL.

This chain joins TRBV11-2 and TRBJ2-2; tentative D call: TRBD1 (6 bases). The CDR3 has 16 residues. The germline V gene encodes CDR1 SGHAT and CDR2 FQNNGV. The germline V and J ends were trimmed by 4 bases and 0 bases, with 12 bases remaining between them. The CDR3 region has the DNA TGTGCCAGCAGCTCTTTCAGGGGCGCGAACACCGGGGAGCTGTTTTTT. It is translated as CASSSFRGANTGELFF.

This chain links TRBV19 with TRBJ2-7; 7 bases fit TRBD1. Germline V CDR1 and CDR2: LNHDA, SQIVND (reference sequence). CDR3 size: 15 residues. The V gene end was trimmed by 1 base and the J gene end by 1 base; junction bases not matched to a gene: 4. The CDR3 nucleotides read TGTGCCAGTAGTATAGGGGACAGTGCTTCCTACGAGCAGTACTTC. Encoded protein: CASSIGDSASYEQYF.

The chain has TRBV4-2 and TRBJ2-2; D might be TRBD1 (5 bases). CDR1 is LGHNA, CDR2 YNFKEQ, per germline. This CDR3 comprises 17 residues. V dropped 0 bases and J dropped 7 bases, with 18 bases sitting between them. The CDR3 bases are TGTGCCAGCAGCCAAGATAGAGACAGAGTGAGAAACGGGGAGCTGTTTTTT. Translation gives CASSQDRDRVRNGELFF.

The rearrangement uses TRBV6-5 and TRBJ2-7; maybe TRBD1 (5 bases). The CDR3 runs 13 residues. Trimming removed 2 bases from V and 6 bases from J, with 11 bases in between. Per the germline V gene, CDR1 is MNHEY and CDR2 is SVGAGI. The CDR3 DNA is TGTGCCAGCAGTTACGGCCAGGGCAGCGAGCAGTACTTC. Its translation: CASSYGQGSEQYF.

The chain recombines TRBV5-4 with TRBJ2-1; D perhaps matches TRBD1 (5 bases). V gave up 9 bases and J gave up 10 bases, with 20 bases separating them. This CDR3 is 13 amino acids long. Germline CDR1 reads SGHNT; CDR2 reads YYREEE (reference sequence). CDR3 protein: CATNIKGAQEQFF. CDR3 nucleotide sequence: TGTGCCACCAATATCAAAGGGGCGCAGGAGCAGTTCTTC.

This clone showed up just a few times. The V call is TRBV5-6, the J call TRBJ2-7; 8 bases align to TRBD2. This CDR3 spans 14 amino acids. Germline V gene sequence: CDR1 SGHDT, CDR2 YYEEEE. Trimming took 2 bases from V and 4 from J; bases not matched to a gene: 5. As DNA, the CDR3 is TGTGCCAGCAGCTTTACTAGCGGAAGATACGAGCAGTACTTC. Translated, it gives CASSFTSGRYEQYF.

The rearrangement uses TRBV29-1 and TRBJ1-1, with D tentatively TRBD1 (5 bases). CDR3 size: 13 residues. Germline lookup yields CDR1 SQVTM and CDR2 ANQGSEA. V lost 7 bases to trimming and J lost 0 bases, with 12 bases between them. CDR3 in DNA: TGCAGCGGCGGGGCGGCCATGAACACTGAAGCTTTCTTT. The encoded protein is CSGGAAMNTEAFF.

The DNA for the CDR3 is TGTGCCAGCAGTGAATGGAGCGGAGGACTAGCGACAGATACGCAGTATTTT. Protein product: CASSEWSGGLATDTQYF. V gene TRBV25-1 combines with J gene TRBJ2-3, with 9 bases that match TRBD2. The V segment lost 1 base and the J segment 3 bases; nucleotides outside the gene matches: 8. CDR1 MGHDK and CDR2 SYGVNS come from the germline V gene. This CDR3 has 17 amino acids.

This clone was detected a few times. CDR3 in DNA: TGTGCCAGCAGTTCAGGGTTAGGAGTCTACGAGCAGTACTTC. Its translation: CASSSGLGVYEQYF. This chain uses TRBV6-5 with TRBJ2-7; tentative D call: TRBD1 (5 bases). With 4 bases removed from V and 3 bases from J, the gap between germline ends came to 13 bases. CDR1 is MNHEY, CDR2 SVGAGI, per germline. This CDR3 has 14 residues.

The V call is TRBV5-8, the J call TRBJ2-1; 8 nucleotides line up with TRBD2. CDR1 is SGHTS, CDR2 YDEGEE, per germline. CDR3 length: 17 amino acids. V shed 4 bases, J shed 5 bases, and the junction held 14 bases outside the gene matches. The CDR3 DNA reads as TGTGCCAGCAGCCTGGGGGGGAGCGGGAGTGGTGACAATGAGCAGTTCTTC. It codes for CASSLGGSGSGDNEQFF. Variable domain in full (rest from reference TRBV5-8 and TRBJ2-1): EAGVTQSPTHLIKTRGQQATLRCSPISGHTSVYWYQQALGLGLQFLLWYDEGEERNRGNFPPRFSGRQFPNYSSELNVNALELEDSALYLCASSLGGSGSGDNEQFFGPGTRLTVL.

The chain uses TRBV30 and TRBJ2-3; 8 bases align to TRBD2. The CDR3 has 14 amino acids. Losses at the gene ends were 8 bases for V and 2 bases for J; bases not matched to a gene: 9. Germline V gene sequence: CDR1 GTSNPN, CDR2 SVGIG (reference sequence). The CDR3 is CARALAAHTDTQYF. CDR3 DNA: TGTGCCAGAGCACTAGCGGCCCACACAGATACGCAGTATTTT.

The J gene is TRBJ2-6, the V gene TRBV18; D is perhaps TRBD1 (6 bases). Trimming removed 4 bases at V and 4 bases at J, with 11 bases between. The CDR3 contains 15 residues. The germline V gene encodes CDR1 KGHSH and CDR2 LQKENI. The CDR3 DNA follows: TGTGCCAGCTCACTACAGGGTTCCGGGGCCAACGTCCTGACTTTC. Its translation: CASSLQGSGANVLTF.

This chain joins TRBV15 and TRBJ2-7; TRBD1 aligns across 8 bases. Germline V gene data show CDR1 as LNHNV and CDR2 as YYDKDF (reference sequence). V gave up 4 bases and J gave up 2 bases; unmatched junction bases: 4. This CDR3 is built from 14 residues. The CDR3 reads CATSTRDRPYEQYF. The CDR3 DNA reads as TGTGCCACCAGCACGAGGGACAGGCCCTACGAGCAGTACTTC.

The rearrangement links TRBV13 to TRBJ2-7, with D maybe TRBD2 (6 bases). V lost 1 base and J lost 0, with 13 bases in between. The germline gives CDR1 PRHDT, CDR2 FYEKMQ (reference sequence). The CDR3 is made up of 16 amino acids. The CDR3 spells CASSLDGGISSYEQYF. As DNA, the CDR3 is TGTGCCAGCAGCTTAGACGGCGGGATAAGCTCCTACGAGCAGTACTTC.

This clone was observed a single time. This rearrangement joins TRBV7-2 to TRBJ1-1; TRBD1 matches 7 bases. V dropped 1 base and J dropped 5; count of bases not matched to a gene: 10. The CDR3 is made up of 16 amino acids. CDR1 is SGHTA and CDR2 is FQGNSA in the germline V gene. In DNA form, the CDR3 reads TGTGCCAGCAGCTTAGGACAGGGAAGTGTGGGGACTGAAGCTTTCTTT. Protein sequence: CASSLGQGSVGTEAFF.

V gene TRBV6-5 combines with J gene TRBJ2-6, with D uncertain. Trimming took 8 bases from V and 0 from J, leaving 8 bases between them. Germline CDR1 is MNHEY and CDR2 is SVGAGI. The CDR3 extends over 14 amino acids. As DNA, the CDR3 is TGTGCCAGCTCGAGGAGCTCTGGGGCCAACGTCCTGACTTTC. Residues: CASSRSSGANVLTF.

The chain has TRBV12-5 and TRBJ2-3; TRBD2 might be the D (5 bases). The germline V and J ends were trimmed by 7 bases and 0 bases, with 11 bases remaining between them. This CDR3 is built from 14 residues. Per the germline V gene, CDR1 is LGHNT and CDR2 is FRNRAP. For the CDR3, the DNA is TGTGCTAGTGACCGCCGGGAAAGCACAGATACGCAGTATTTT. The encoded protein is CASDRRESTDTQYF.

The genes are TRBV27 and TRBJ2-7, with no clear D. Trimming stripped 0 bases from V and 7 bases from J, with 13 bases between. In germline, CDR1 is MNHEY, CDR2 SMNVEV (reference sequence). The CDR3 is 14 residues long. The CDR3, as DNA: TGTGCCAGCAGTTTATCCGAGGCTTCCAAGGAGCAGTACTTC. It is translated as CASSLSEASKEQYF.

This clone was recorded only once. CDR3 residues: CASSSLRGDTGELFF. The CDR3 nucleotides are TGTGCCAGCAGTTCCCTCAGGGGGGACACCGGGGAGCTGTTTTTT. This rearrangement joins TRBV28 to TRBJ2-2; D may be TRBD1 (7 bases). Germline V gene data show CDR1 as MDHEN and CDR2 as SYDVKM. The V end lost 4 bases, the J end lost 3 bases, and 12 bases lay between the germline ends. This CDR3 has 15 amino acids.